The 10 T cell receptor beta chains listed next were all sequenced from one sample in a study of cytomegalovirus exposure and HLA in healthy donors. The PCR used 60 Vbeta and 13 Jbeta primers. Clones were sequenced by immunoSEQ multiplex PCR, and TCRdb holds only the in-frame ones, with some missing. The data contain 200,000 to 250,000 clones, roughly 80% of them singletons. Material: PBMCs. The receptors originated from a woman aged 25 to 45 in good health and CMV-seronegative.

This chain's CDR3 is CASSSGTSGDTQYF. CDR3 nucleotides: TGTGCCAGCAGCTCCGGGACTAGCGGAGATACGCAGTATTTT. This chain uses TRBV7-3 with TRBJ2-3, with 11 bases that match TRBD2. V shed 4 bases and J 5 bases; nucleotides not matched to a gene: 2. Germline assignment: CDR1 SGHTA and CDR2 FQGTGA. CDR3 length equals 14 residues.

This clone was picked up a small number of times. CDR3 DNA sequence: TGCGCCAGCAGCCTTCGACAGGCCAACACCGGGGAGCTGTTTTTT. This translates into CASSLRQANTGELFF. The chain joins TRBV4-1 to TRBJ2-2, with TRBD1 as a possible D gene (6 bases). The V gene's germline CDR1 is MGHRA and CDR2 YSYEKL. V lost 4 bases to trimming and J lost 2 bases, with 11 bases between them. CDR3 length equals 15 residues.

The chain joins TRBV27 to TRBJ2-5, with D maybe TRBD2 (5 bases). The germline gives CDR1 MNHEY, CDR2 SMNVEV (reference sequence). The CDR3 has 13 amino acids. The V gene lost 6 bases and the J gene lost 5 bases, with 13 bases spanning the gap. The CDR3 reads CASSFLTGETQYF. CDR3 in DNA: TGTGCCAGCAGCTTTCTGACGGGGGAGACCCAGTACTTC.

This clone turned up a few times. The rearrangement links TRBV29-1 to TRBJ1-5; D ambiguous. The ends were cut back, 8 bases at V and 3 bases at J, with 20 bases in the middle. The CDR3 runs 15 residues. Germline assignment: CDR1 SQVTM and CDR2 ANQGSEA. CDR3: CSSPPGSKDNQPQHF. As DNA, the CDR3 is TGCAGCAGCCCACCGGGATCTAAGGACAATCAGCCCCAGCATTTT.

The DNA of the CDR3 is TGCGCCAGCAGCCGCACTGGGACAGGGATGAACACTGAAGCTTTCTTT. Protein sequence: CASSRTGTGMNTEAFF. The genes are TRBV4-1 and TRBJ1-1, with TRBD1 matching over 9 bases. V lost 4 bases to trimming and J lost 0 bases; unmatched junction nucleotides: 6. Germline V gene data show CDR1 as MGHRA and CDR2 as YSYEKL. The CDR3 covers 16 residues.

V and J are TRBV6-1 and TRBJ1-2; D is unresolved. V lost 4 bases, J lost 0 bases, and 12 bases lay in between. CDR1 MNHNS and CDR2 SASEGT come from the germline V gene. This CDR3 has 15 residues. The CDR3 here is CASSVASGTNYGYTF. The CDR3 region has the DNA TGTGCCAGCAGTGTAGCCTCGGGTACTAACTATGGCTACACCTTC.

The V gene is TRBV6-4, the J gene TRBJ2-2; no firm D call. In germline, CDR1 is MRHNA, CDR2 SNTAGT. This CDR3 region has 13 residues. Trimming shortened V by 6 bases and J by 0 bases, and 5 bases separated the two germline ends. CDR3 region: CASSTTNTGELFF. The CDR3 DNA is TGTGCCAGCAGCACTACGAACACCGGGGAGCTGTTTTTT.

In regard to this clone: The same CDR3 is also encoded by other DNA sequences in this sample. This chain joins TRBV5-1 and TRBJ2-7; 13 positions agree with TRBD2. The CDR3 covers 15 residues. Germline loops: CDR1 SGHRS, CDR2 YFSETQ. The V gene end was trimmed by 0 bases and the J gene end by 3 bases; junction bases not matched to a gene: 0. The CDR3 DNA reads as TGCGCCAGCAGCTTGGGGACTAGCGGGAGCTACGAGCAGTACTTC. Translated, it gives CASSLGTSGSYEQYF.

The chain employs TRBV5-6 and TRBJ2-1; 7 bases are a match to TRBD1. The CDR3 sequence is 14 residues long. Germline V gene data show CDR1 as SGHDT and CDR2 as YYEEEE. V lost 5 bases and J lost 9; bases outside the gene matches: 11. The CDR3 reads CASRQMTGTGEQFF. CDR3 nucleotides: TGTGCCAGCAGACAGATGACAGGGACGGGTGAGCAGTTCTTC.

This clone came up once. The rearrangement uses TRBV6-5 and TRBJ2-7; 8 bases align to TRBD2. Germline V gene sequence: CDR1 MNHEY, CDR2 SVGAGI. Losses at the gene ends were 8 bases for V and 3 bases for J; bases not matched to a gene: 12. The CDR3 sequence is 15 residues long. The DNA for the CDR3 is TGTGCCAGCGGGTTGAGTAGCGGGGTTGACTACGAGCAGTACTTC. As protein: CASGLSSGVDYEQYF.